The T cell receptor beta chain described here comes from a study of T cell responses to AZD1222 COVID-19 vaccine. Whole-study results and caveats: Just 5 or 6 AZD1222 recipients tested seropositive at baseline. None of the repertoires were sampled until the peak T cell response had passed. Reports say nearly half of spike-specific TCRs go after unmutated variant regions.

TCRdb's table, derived via immunoSEQ multiplex PCR, lists solely in-frame clones and lacks some. The top ten clones hold 5% of a sample with over 130,000 clones, 80% to 95% of them seen once. This clone is a singleton in its sample. Its cognate antigen is unknown. CDR1 is PRHDT and CDR2 is FYEKMQ in the germline V gene (reference sequence). This CDR3 comprises 13 residues. Trimming at V came to 5 bases and at J to 1 base, leaving 1 base not matched to a gene. The gene calls are TRBV13 and TRBJ2-7; 8 bases are a match to TRBD1. The material sequenced was peripheral blood, taken on day 0 of AZD1222 vaccination. The origin of this receptor is an adult in good health. CDR3 amino acids: CASSRDRSYEQYF. The DNA of the CDR3 is TGTGCCAGCAGCCGGGACAGGTCCTACGAGCAGTACTTC.